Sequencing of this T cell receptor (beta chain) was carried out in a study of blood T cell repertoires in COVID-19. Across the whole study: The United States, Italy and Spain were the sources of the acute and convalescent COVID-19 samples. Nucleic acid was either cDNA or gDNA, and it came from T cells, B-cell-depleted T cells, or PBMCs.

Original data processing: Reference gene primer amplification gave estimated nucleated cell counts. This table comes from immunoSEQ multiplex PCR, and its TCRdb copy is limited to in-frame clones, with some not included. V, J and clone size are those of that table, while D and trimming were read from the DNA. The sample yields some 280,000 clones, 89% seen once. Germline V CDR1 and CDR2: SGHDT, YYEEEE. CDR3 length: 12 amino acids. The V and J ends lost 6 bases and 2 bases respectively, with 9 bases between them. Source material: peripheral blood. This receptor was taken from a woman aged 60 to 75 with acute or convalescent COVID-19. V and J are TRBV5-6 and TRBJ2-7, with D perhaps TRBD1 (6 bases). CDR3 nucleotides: TGTGCCAGCACGAGGGGGACCTACGAGCAGTACTTC. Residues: CASTRGTYEQYF. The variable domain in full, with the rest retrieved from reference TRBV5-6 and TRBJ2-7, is DAGVTQSPTHLIKTRGQQVTLRCSPKSGHDTVSWYQQALGQGPQFIFQYYEEEERQRGNFPDRFSGHQFPNYSSELNVNALLLGDSALYLCASTRGTYEQYFGPGTRLTVT.